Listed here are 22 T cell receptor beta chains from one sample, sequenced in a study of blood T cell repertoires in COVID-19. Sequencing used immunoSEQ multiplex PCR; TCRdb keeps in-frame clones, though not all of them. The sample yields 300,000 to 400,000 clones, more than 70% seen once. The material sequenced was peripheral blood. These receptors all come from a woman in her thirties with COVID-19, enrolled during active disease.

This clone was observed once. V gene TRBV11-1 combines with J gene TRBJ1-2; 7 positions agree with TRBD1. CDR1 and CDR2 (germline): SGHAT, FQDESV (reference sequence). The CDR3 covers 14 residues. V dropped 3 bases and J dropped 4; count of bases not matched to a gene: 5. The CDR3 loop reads CASSLRGRAYGYTF. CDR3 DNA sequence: TGTGCCAGCAGCTTGAGGGGGCGTGCCTATGGCTACACCTTC. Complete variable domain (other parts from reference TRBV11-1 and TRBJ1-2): EAEVAQSPRYKITEKSQAVAFWCDPISGHATLYWYRQILGQGPELLVQFQDESVVDDSQLPKDRFSAERLKGVDSTLKIQPAELGDSAMYLCASSLRGRAYGYTFGSGTRLTVV.

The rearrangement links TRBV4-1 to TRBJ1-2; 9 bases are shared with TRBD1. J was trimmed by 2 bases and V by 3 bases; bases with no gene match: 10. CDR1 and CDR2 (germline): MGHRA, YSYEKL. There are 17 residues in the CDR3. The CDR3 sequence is CASSQDSGTGRNYGYTF. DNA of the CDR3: TGCGCCAGCAGCCAGGATTCCGGGACAGGGAGGAACTATGGCTACACCTTC.

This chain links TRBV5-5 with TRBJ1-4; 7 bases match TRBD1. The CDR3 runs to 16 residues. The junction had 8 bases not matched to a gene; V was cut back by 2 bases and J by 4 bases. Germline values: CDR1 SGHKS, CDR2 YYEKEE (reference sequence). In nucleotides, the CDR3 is TGTGCCAGCAGCTTTACGGAGACAGGGTATAATGAAAAACTGTTTTTT. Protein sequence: CASSFTETGYNEKLFF.

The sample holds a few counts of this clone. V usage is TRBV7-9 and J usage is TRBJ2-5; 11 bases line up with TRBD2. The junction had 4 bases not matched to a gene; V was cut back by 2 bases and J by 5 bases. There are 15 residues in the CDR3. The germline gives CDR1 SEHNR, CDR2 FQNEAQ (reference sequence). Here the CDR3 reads CASSLTSGRGETQYF. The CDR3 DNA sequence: TGTGCCAGCAGCTTAACTAGCGGGAGAGGTGAGACCCAGTACTTC.

CDR3 in amino acids: CASIQGTYEQYF. The CDR3 nucleotides are TGTGCCAGCATTCAGGGAACCTACGAGCAGTACTTC. The rearrangement uses TRBV2 and TRBJ2-7; possible D gene TRBD1, 5 bases. The CDR3 runs to 12 residues. CDR1 is SNHLY, CDR2 FYNNEI, per germline. V dropped 7 bases and J dropped 2 bases, with 9 bases sitting between them.

The CDR3 reads CASSESSPRDEQYF. The CDR3 DNA sequence: TGCGCCAGCAGTGAGTCGTCCCCGAGGGACGAGCAGTACTTC. The chain couples TRBV10-1 to TRBJ2-7, with a possible D match to TRBD2 (5 bases). V was trimmed by 0 bases and J by 5 bases, leaving 11 bases between them. This CDR3 is 14 amino acids long. Germline V gene data show CDR1 as WNHNN and CDR2 as SYGVQD (reference sequence).

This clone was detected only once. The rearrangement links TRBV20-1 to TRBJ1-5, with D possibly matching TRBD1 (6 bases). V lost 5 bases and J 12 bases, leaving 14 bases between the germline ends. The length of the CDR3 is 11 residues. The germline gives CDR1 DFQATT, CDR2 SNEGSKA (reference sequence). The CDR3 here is CSARQARGQHF. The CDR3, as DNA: TGCAGTGCTCGCCAAGCCAGGGGCCAGCATTTT.

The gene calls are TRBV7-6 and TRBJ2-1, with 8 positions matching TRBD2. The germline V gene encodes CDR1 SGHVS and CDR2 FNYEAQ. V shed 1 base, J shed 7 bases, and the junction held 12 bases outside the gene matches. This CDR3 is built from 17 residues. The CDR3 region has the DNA TGTGCCAGCAGCTTAGATCCGGGGGGGAGCCGGAGAAATGAGCAGTTCTTC. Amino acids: CASSLDPGGSRRNEQFF. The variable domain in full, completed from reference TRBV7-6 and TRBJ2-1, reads GAGVSQSPRYKVTKRGQDVALRCDPISGHVSLYWYRQALGQGPEFLTYFNYEAQQDKSGLPNDRFSAERPEGSISTLTIQRTEQRDSAMYRCASSLDPGGSRRNEQFFGPGTRLTVL.

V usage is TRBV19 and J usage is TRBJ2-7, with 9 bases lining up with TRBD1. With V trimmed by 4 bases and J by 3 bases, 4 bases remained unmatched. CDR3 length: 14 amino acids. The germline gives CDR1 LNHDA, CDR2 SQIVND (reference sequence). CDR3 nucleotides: TGTGCCAGTAGTACGGGACAGGGAGACTACGAGCAGTACGTC. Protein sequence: CASSTGQGDYEQYV.

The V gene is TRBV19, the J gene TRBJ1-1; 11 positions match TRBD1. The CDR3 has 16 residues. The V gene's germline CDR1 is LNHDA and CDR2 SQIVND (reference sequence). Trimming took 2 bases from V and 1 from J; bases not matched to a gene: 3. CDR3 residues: CASSIKDRGRNTEAFF. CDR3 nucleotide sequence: TGTGCCAGTAGTATAAAGGACAGGGGGCGGAACACTGAAGCTTTCTTT.

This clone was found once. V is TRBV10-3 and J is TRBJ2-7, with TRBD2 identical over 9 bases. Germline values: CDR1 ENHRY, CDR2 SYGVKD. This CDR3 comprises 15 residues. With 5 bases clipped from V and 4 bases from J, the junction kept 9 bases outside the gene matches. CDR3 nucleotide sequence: TGTGCCATCAGTACAAACTATGGACTAGCGTACGAGCAGTACTTC. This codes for CAISTNYGLAYEQYF.

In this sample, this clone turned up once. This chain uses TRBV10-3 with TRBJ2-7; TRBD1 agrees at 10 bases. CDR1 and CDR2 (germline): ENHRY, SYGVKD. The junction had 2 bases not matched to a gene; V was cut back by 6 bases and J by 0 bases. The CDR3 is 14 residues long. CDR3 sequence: CAIRRTGGSYEQYV. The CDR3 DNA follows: TGTGCCATCAGGCGGACAGGGGGCTCCTACGAGCAGTACGTC.

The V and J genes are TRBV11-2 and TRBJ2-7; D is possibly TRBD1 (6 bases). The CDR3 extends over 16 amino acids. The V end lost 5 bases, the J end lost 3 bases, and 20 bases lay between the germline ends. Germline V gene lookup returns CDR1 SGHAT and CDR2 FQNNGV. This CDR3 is CASSQATGLGYYEQYF. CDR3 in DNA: TGTGCCAGCAGCCAAGCCACAGGGTTAGGTTACTACGAGCAGTACTTC.

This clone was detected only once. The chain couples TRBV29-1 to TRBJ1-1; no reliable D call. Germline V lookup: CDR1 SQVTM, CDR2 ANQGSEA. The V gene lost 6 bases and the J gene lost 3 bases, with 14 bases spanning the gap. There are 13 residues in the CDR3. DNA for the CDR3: TGCAGCGTGAAAACCCGGCAGGACACTGAAGCTTTCTTT. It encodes CSVKTRQDTEAFF. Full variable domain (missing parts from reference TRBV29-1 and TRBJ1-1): SAVISQKPSRDICQRGTSLTIQCQVDSQVTMMFWYRQQPGQSLTLIATANQGSEATYESGFVIDKFPISRPNLTFSTLTVSNMSPEDSSIYLCSVKTRQDTEAFFGQGTRLTVV.

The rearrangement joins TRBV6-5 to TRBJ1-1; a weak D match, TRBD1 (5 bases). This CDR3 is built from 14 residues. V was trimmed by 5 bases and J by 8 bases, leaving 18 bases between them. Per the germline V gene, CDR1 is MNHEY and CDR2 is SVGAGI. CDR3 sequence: CASSRTGGAGEAFF. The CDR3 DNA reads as TGTGCCAGCAGTAGAACAGGAGGGGCTGGCGAAGCTTTCTTT.

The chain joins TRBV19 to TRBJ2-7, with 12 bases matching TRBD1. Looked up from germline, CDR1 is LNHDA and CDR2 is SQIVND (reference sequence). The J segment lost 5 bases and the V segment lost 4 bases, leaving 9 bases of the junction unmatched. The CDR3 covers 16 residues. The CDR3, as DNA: TGTGCCAGTAGTACTTCCGGGACAGGGGGCATCCACGAGCAGTACGTC. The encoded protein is CASSTSGTGGIHEQYV.

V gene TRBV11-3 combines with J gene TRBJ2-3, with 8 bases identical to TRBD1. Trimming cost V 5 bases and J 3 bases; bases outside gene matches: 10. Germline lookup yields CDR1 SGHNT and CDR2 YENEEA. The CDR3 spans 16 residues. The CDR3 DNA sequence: TGTGCCAGCAGCACCCGGACAGGGTCTCGTACAGATACGCAGTATTTT. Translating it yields CASSTRTGSRTDTQYF.

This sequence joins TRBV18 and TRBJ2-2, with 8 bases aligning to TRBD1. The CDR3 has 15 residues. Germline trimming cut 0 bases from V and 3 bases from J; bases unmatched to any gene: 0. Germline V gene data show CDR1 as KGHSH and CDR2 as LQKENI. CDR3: CASSPPTGDTGELFF. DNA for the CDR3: TGTGCCAGCTCACCACCGACAGGGGACACCGGGGAGCTGTTTTTT.

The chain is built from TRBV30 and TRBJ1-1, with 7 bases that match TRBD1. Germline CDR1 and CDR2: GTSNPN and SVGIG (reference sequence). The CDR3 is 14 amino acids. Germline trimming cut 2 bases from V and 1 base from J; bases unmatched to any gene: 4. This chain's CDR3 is CAWSSRGTNTEAFF. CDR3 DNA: TGTGCCTGGAGTTCCAGGGGGACGAACACTGAAGCTTTCTTT.

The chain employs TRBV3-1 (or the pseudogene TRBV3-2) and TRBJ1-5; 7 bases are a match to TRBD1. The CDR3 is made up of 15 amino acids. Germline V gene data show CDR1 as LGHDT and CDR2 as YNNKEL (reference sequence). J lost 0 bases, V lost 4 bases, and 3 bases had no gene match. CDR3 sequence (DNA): TGTGCCAGCAGCCCCGGGACAGATAGCAATCAGCCCCAGCATTTT. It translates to CASSPGTDSNQPQHF.

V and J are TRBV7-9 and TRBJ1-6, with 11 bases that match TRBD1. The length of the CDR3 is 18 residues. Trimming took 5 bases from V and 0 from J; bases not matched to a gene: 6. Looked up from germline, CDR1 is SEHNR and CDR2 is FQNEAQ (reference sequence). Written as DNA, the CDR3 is TGTGCCAGCAGCACTGGACAGGGGGCGAGCTCCTATAATTCACCCCTCCACTTT. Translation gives CASSTGQGASSYNSPLHF. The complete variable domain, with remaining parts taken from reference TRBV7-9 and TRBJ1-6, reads DTGVSQNPRHKITKRGQNVTFRCDPISEHNRLYWYRQTLGQGPEFLTYFQNEAQLEKSRLLSDRFSAERPKGSFSTLEIQRTEQGDSAMYLCASSTGQGASSYNSPLHFGNGTRLTVT.

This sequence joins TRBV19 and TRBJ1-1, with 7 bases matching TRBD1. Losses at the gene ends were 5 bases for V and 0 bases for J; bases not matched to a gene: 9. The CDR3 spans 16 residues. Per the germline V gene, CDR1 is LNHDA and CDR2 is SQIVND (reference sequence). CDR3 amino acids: CASSPRGTALNTEAFF. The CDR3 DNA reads TGTGCCAGTAGTCCGCGAGGGACAGCCTTGAACACTGAAGCTTTCTTT. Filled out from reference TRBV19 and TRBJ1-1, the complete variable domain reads DGGITQSPKYLFRKEGQNVTLSCEQNLNHDAMYWYRQDPGQGLRLIYYSQIVNDFQKGDIAEGYSVSREKKESFPLTVTSAQKNPTAFYLCASSPRGTALNTEAFFGQGTRLTVV.